This TCR beta chain was recorded in a study of shared clonotypes between healthy human individuals. Study details: Participating donors consisted of two women and a few men aged 18 to 49. Study-wide results and limits: Sampling included only blood; tissue repertoires likely differ.

Positively selected for CCR7, the CD45RO-negative cells used as naive CD8 cells excluded terminally differentiated effector memory CD45RA+ cells. Points on this clone: Antigen specificity is unknown.

Sequenced by immunoSEQ multiplex PCR; TCRdb stores in-frame clones only, minus some. The sample lists about 2.2 million clones, around 93% occurring once. Looked up from germline, CDR1 is SGHRS and CDR2 is YFSETQ. V was clipped by 4 bases and J by 6 bases, with 22 bases between them. The CDR3 loop spans 16 amino acids. The chain couples TRBV5-1 to TRBJ1-2, with unresolved D. The clonotype was recovered from a man younger than 30 in good health. Some clones in this sample may be carry-over from other donors' samples. Sequenced material: naive CD8+ T cells from PBMCs. CDR3 sequence: CASSLSGGLGVDGYTF. CDR3 bases: TGCGCCAGCAGCCTATCTGGAGGGCTCGGCGTTGATGGCTACACCTTC. Filled out from reference TRBV5-1 and TRBJ1-2, the complete variable domain reads KAGVTQTPRYLIKTRGQQVTLSCSPISGHRSVSWYQQTPGQGLQFLFEYFSETQRNKGNFPGRFSGRQFSNSRSEMNVSTLELGDSALYLCASSLSGGLGVDGYTFGSGTRLTVV.